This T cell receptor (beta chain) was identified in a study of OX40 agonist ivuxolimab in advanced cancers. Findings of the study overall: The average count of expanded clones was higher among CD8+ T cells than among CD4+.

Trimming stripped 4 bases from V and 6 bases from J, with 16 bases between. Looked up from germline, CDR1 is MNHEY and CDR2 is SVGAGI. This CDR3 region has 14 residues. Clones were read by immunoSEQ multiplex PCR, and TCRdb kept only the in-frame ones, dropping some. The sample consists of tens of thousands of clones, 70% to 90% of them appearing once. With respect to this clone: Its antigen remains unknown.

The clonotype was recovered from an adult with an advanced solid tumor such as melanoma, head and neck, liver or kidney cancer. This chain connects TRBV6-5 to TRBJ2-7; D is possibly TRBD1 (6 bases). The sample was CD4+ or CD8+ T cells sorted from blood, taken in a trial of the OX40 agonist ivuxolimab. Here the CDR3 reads CASSSQKSGVEQYF. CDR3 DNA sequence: TGTGCCAGCAGTTCTCAAAAATCAGGGGTCGAGCAGTACTTC.